Presented here are 3 T cell receptor beta chains from one specimen sequenced in a study of regulatory and conventional T cells in RAG deficiency. The protocol was immunoSEQ multiplex PCR, while the TCRdb copy is restricted to in-frame clones and leaves out a portion. The sample has 32,000 or so clones, around 89% seen once; the top ten hold roughly 15%. The data also belong to a second study, concerning regulatory T cells. That paper notes: Amplification used 52 TRBV primers and 13 TRBJ primers.

Sequencing used CD8+ T cells sorted from blood. The receptors were sampled from a human donor in good health.

This rearrangement joins TRBV28 to TRBJ1-1; D may be TRBD1 (6 bases). The CDR3 contains 16 residues. V dropped 3 bases and J dropped 0 bases, with 14 bases sitting between them. CDR1 and CDR2 (germline): MDHEN, SYDVKM. This chain's CDR3 is CASSFGIGTLNTEAFF. CDR3 DNA: TGTGCCAGCAGTTTCGGAATAGGGACACTGAACACTGAAGCTTTCTTT.

The rearrangement joins TRBV7-2 to TRBJ2-1; 13 bases agree with TRBD2. There are 17 residues in the CDR3. Trimming at V came to 1 base and at J to 7 bases, leaving 7 bases not matched to a gene. Germline-derived CDR1 and CDR2 are SGHTA and FQGNSA. CDR3 DNA: TGTGCCAGCAGCTTAGGGACTAGCGGGAGATGGTTGAATGAGCAGTTCTTC. It is translated as CASSLGTSGRWLNEQFF.

The chain couples TRBV12-5 to TRBJ2-3; D call uncertain. V lost 1 base and J 4 bases, leaving 21 bases between the germline ends. CDR3 size: 18 residues. Germline values: CDR1 LGHNT, CDR2 FRNRAP. The CDR3 spells CASGLGSGWAGTSDTQYF. The CDR3 bases are TGTGCTAGTGGTTTGGGTTCGGGTTGGGCAGGTACTTCAGATACGCAGTATTTT.